These 26 T cell receptor beta chains share one sample of origin, sequenced in a study of blood T cell repertoires in COVID-19 (TCRdb year 2020). To prepare the library, the immunoSEQ multiplex PCR assay was applied. This is the immuneACCESS table as TCRdb keeps it, with only in-frame sequences that have V and J called. A part of the clones is gone; compared with another copy, unresolved V genes explain less than half, and the rest is unexplained. The sample table holds 90,000 or so clones, of which approximately 91% were seen once. The leading ten clones occupy 1.8% of the sample. The sample taken for sequencing was peripheral blood. The receptors here all came from a human donor with active COVID-19. The donor label of this sample is uncertain.

The chain employs TRBV4-3 and TRBJ2-7; 10 nucleotides agree with TRBD1. V lost 5 bases and J lost 4; bases outside the gene matches: 5. The CDR3 runs to 14 residues. The germline V gene encodes CDR1 LGHNA and CDR2 YSLEER. CDR3 loop: CASSKGQGRYEQYF. The CDR3 bases are TGCGCCAGCAGCAAGGGACAGGGGCGGTACGAGCAGTACTTC.

V gene TRBV5-1 combines with J gene TRBJ2-7; 12 bases are a match to TRBD1. The ends lost 3 bases at V and 3 bases at J; junction bases unmatched: 4. Germline CDR1 SGHRS, CDR2 YFSETQ. CDR3 size: 15 residues. CDR3 residues: CASSSGTGGFYEQYF. The DNA for the CDR3 is TGCGCCAGCAGCTCCGGGACAGGGGGCTTCTACGAGCAGTACTTC.

The CDR3, as DNA: TGTGCCAGCAGTAGAGGGACTAGCGGGGCGAATGAGCAGTTCTTC. Protein: CASSRGTSGANEQFF. The chain links TRBV2 to TRBJ2-1; 13 bases align to TRBD2. With 5 bases clipped from V and 7 bases from J, the junction kept 5 bases outside the gene matches. Germline-derived CDR1 and CDR2 are SNHLY and FYNNEI. This CDR3 is built from 15 residues.

The rearrangement links TRBV19 to TRBJ2-7, with TRBD2 as a possible D gene (6 bases). Per the germline V gene, CDR1 is LNHDA and CDR2 is SQIVND (reference sequence). Trimming took off 3 bases at V and 6 bases at J, with 18 bases between the two ends. The CDR3 runs to 15 residues. CDR3 nucleotide sequence: TGTGCCAGTAGTATTTCACGAGAACTAGCTAGCGAGCAGTACTTC. This codes for CASSISRELASEQYF. Looking up the rest from reference TRBV19 and TRBJ2-7 gives the full variable domain: DGGITQSPKYLFRKEGQNVTLSCEQNLNHDAMYWYRQDPGQGLRLIYYSQIVNDFQKGDIAEGYSVSREKKESFPLTVTSAQKNPTAFYLCASSISRELASEQYFGPGTRLTVT.

The V call is TRBV10-3, the J call TRBJ1-6, with D possibly matching TRBD1 (5 bases). Germline loops: CDR1 ENHRY, CDR2 SYGVKD. Trimming cost V 6 bases and J 8 bases, with 17 bases left between them. The CDR3 totals 15 residues. CDR3 coding DNA: TGTGCCATCAGCCTTACGGGGGAGATTGATTCACCCCTCCACTTT. Its protein is CAISLTGEIDSPLHF.

V and J are TRBV19 and TRBJ1-1; TRBD1 matches at 7 bases. V dropped 3 bases and J dropped 5; count of bases not matched to a gene: 3. The CDR3 length is 13 residues. The germline CDR1 and CDR2 sequences are LNHDA and SQIVND (reference sequence). Here the CDR3 DNA reads TGTGCCAGTAGTATCGACAGGGCTACTGAAGCTTTCTTT. As protein: CASSIDRATEAFF.

The chain combines TRBV9 with TRBJ2-1, with 10 bases that match TRBD1. CDR3 length: 15 residues. V lost 4 bases to trimming and J lost 4 bases; unmatched junction nucleotides: 5. CDR1 is SGDLS and CDR2 is YYNGEE in the germline V gene. CDR3 protein: CASSPGQGRYNEQFF. The CDR3 DNA sequence: TGTGCCAGCAGCCCGGGACAGGGGAGGTACAATGAGCAGTTCTTC.

J is TRBJ1-1 and V is TRBV11-2, with D possibly matching TRBD1 (6 bases). Germline CDR1 is SGHAT and CDR2 is FQNNGV. This CDR3 comprises 12 residues. Between the trimmed V and J ends, which lost 5 bases and 7 bases, there was a span of 11 bases. CDR3 coding DNA: TGTGCCAGCAGCCGATGGACAGTTGAAGCTTTCTTT. This gives the protein CASSRWTVEAFF.

This chain joins TRBV5-1 and TRBJ2-7; TRBD2 aligns across 10 bases. The CDR3 totals 16 residues. V was pared by 4 bases and J by 5 bases, with 12 bases of the junction left unmatched. CDR1 is SGHRS and CDR2 is YFSETQ in the germline V gene. CDR3 coding DNA: TGCGCCAGCAGCCGCCTCGGGAGCGGGGGGGCCCACGAGCAGTACTTC. This codes for CASSRLGSGGAHEQYF.

V and J are TRBV28 and TRBJ2-7, with a weak D call TRBD1 (5 bases). V gave up 2 bases and J gave up 5 bases, with 7 bases separating them. Per germline, CDR1 MDHEN and CDR2 SYDVKM. The CDR3 is 12 amino acids. The CDR3 DNA reads TGTGCCAGCAGTTTAGCAGGGAACGAGCAGTACTTC. Translating it yields CASSLAGNEQYF.

J is TRBJ1-2 and V is TRBV19; 8 bases fit TRBD1. Germline V gene sequence: CDR1 LNHDA, CDR2 SQIVND (reference sequence). This CDR3 comprises 12 residues. V lost 7 bases and J lost 7; bases outside the gene matches: 5. This CDR3 reads CASKDRVSGYTF. In nucleotides, the CDR3 is TGTGCCAGTAAGGACAGGGTCTCTGGCTACACCTTC.

The V gene is TRBV6-1, the J gene TRBJ2-7; TRBD1 aligns across 7 bases. The CDR3 runs to 17 residues. Germline V gene lookup returns CDR1 MNHNS and CDR2 SASEGT. V shed 1 base and J 2 bases; nucleotides not matched to a gene: 11. CDR3 bases: TGTGCCAGCAGTGAAGTGAATGGGGACAGCTCCACCTACGAGCAGTACTTC. It encodes CASSEVNGDSSTYEQYF.

The chain has TRBV5-6 and TRBJ1-6; the D gene is possibly TRBD1 (6 bases). Trimming removed 0 bases from V and 10 bases from J, with 14 bases in between. Germline V gene sequence: CDR1 SGHDT, CDR2 YYEEEE. This CDR3 is built from 15 residues. This CDR3 is CASSLEAGVGSPLHF. The CDR3 nucleotides are TGTGCCAGCAGCTTGGAAGCAGGGGTGGGGTCACCCCTCCACTTT.

CDR3 DNA sequence: TGTGCCAGTAGTATAGAGGTGTGGCAGTTTAGCAATCAGCCCCAGCATTTT. Residues: CASSIEVWQFSNQPQHF. J is TRBJ1-5 and V is TRBV19; D ambiguous. The CDR3 extends over 17 amino acids. Germline CDR1 is LNHDA and CDR2 is SQIVND (reference sequence). The V end was cut by 0 bases, the J end by 0 bases, with 12 bases between.

The chain employs TRBV3-1 (or the pseudogene TRBV3-2) and TRBJ1-5, with TRBD1 matching over 9 bases. In germline, CDR1 is LGHDT, CDR2 YNNKEL (reference sequence). V lost 1 base, J lost 6 bases, and 4 bases stayed unmatched. CDR3 length: 15 amino acids. The CDR3 DNA sequence: TGTGCCAGCAGCCAAGGGACAGGGGTTAGTCAGCCCCAGCATTTT. Protein sequence: CASSQGTGVSQPQHF.

The chain uses TRBV5-1 and TRBJ2-5, with 7 positions matching TRBD1. The CDR3 has 16 amino acids. The germline V gene encodes CDR1 SGHRS and CDR2 YFSETQ. J lost 4 bases, V lost 1 base, and 10 bases had no gene match. CDR3 amino acids: CASSLLVGQVAETQYF. The CDR3 coding sequence is TGCGCCAGCAGCTTGCTTGTCGGACAGGTAGCAGAGACCCAGTACTTC. The full variable domain, in which reference TRBV5-1 and TRBJ2-5 provide the parts outside the CDR3, is KAGVTQTPRYLIKTRGQQVTLSCSPISGHRSVSWYQQTPGQGLQFLFEYFSETQRNKGNFPGRFSGRQFSNSRSEMNVSTLELGDSALYLCASSLLVGQVAETQYFGPGTRLLVL.

This clone was observed a handful of times. This chain joins TRBV6-4 and TRBJ2-1; 10 nucleotides align to TRBD2. The germline gives CDR1 MRHNA, CDR2 SNTAGT. This CDR3 is 16 amino acids long. J gave up 5 bases and V 3 bases, and 7 bases lay outside the gene matches. Here the CDR3 DNA reads TGTGCCAGCAGTGAAGTAGCTAGCGGGGGCGACAATGAGCAGTTCTTC. This encodes CASSEVASGGDNEQFF.

This sequence joins TRBV9 and TRBJ2-1, with TRBD1 matching over 7 bases. CDR1 and CDR2 from the germline V gene are SGDLS and YYNGEE. This CDR3 is 13 amino acids long. The V and J ends lost 6 bases and 3 bases, in that order; junction bases with no gene match: 3. Here the CDR3 DNA reads TGTGCCAGCAAGGGGGCGCGCTACAATGAGCAGTTCTTC. As protein: CASKGARYNEQFF.

This CDR3 is CASSSQGARTEAFF. CDR3 DNA sequence: TGCGCCAGCAGCTCGCAGGGGGCGCGAACTGAAGCTTTCTTT. V gene TRBV5-1 combines with J gene TRBJ1-1, with TRBD1 identical over 8 bases. The V gene's germline CDR1 is SGHRS and CDR2 YFSETQ. The V segment lost 3 bases and the J segment 5 bases; nucleotides outside the gene matches: 6. The CDR3 totals 14 residues.

The CDR3 DNA is TGTGCCAGCAGTCACACTAGCGGGGGGAACTACGAGCAGTACTTC. Its protein is CASSHTSGGNYEQYF. The chain recombines TRBV3-1 (or the pseudogene TRBV3-2) with TRBJ2-7; 12 positions agree with TRBD2. The CDR3 runs 15 residues. V lost 6 bases to trimming and J lost 3 bases; unmatched junction nucleotides: 6. In germline, CDR1 is LGHDT, CDR2 YNNKEL (reference sequence).

This clone was seen once. The chain joins TRBV2 to TRBJ1-1; 8 nucleotides align to TRBD1. This CDR3 has 14 amino acids. Germline loops: CDR1 SNHLY, CDR2 FYNNEI. With V trimmed by 11 bases and J by 2 bases, 10 bases remained unmatched. CDR3 region: CAGKRTGLNTEAFF. The CDR3 bases are TGTGCCGGAAAAAGGACAGGGCTTAACACTGAAGCTTTCTTT.

The rearrangement uses TRBV7-2 and TRBJ2-5, with 7 bases lining up with TRBD2. The length of the CDR3 is 17 residues. V dropped 4 bases and J dropped 2; count of bases not matched to a gene: 13. Germline loops: CDR1 SGHTA, CDR2 FQGNSA. The CDR3 region is CASSYLMAAGLQETQYF. The CDR3 DNA is TGTGCCAGCAGCTACCTTATGGCAGCGGGACTTCAAGAGACCCAGTACTTC.

The rearrangement joins TRBV7-2 to TRBJ2-7; TRBD1 might be the D (5 bases). CDR3 size: 13 residues. Germline V CDR1 and CDR2: SGHTA, FQGNSA. V lost 5 bases and J 1 base, leaving 9 bases between the germline ends. The CDR3 is CASSNQGSYEQYF. CDR3 nucleotide sequence: TGTGCCAGCAGCAACCAGGGTTCCTACGAGCAGTACTTC.

The chain joins TRBV9 to TRBJ1-2, with D maybe TRBD1 (6 bases). There are 16 residues in the CDR3. V was shortened by 5 bases and J by 3 bases, with 20 bases between the two germline ends. The V gene's germline CDR1 is SGDLS and CDR2 YYNGEE. The CDR3 reads CASRSQQGGRDYGYTF. CDR3 DNA: TGTGCCAGCAGGTCCCAGCAAGGGGGTAGGGACTATGGCTACACCTTC.

J is TRBJ1-5 and V is TRBV28; TRBD1 is a possible D gene (5 bases). The length of the CDR3 is 14 residues. From germline, CDR1 is MDHEN and CDR2 SYDVKM. The ends were cut back, 6 bases at V and 3 bases at J, with 12 bases in the middle. CDR3 coding DNA: TGTGCCAGCAGACGACAGCCCGACAATCAGCCCCAGCATTTT. Its protein is CASRRQPDNQPQHF.

The V gene is TRBV7-8, the J gene TRBJ1-6; D is uncertain. CDR3 size: 17 residues. Germline lookup yields CDR1 SGHVS and CDR2 FQNEAQ. Trimming took off 5 bases at V and 0 bases at J, with 14 bases between the two ends. CDR3 DNA: TGTGCCAGCAGCCCCCGCGAAGGGAGCTCCTATAATTCACCCCTCCACTTT. This encodes CASSPREGSSYNSPLHF.